These 28 T cell receptor beta chains were all obtained from the same sample, sequenced in a study of read filtering for tumor transcriptome and immune sequencing (dated by TCRdb to 2018 to 2020). Sequencing was carried out with an Illumina HiSeq 4000. Starting from 400 to 450 ng RNA, TCR libraries were constructed with the Immunoverse kit using molecular barcoded adaptors that cover the alpha/delta and beta/gamma chains. TCRdb handled the public reads itself, with Q25 trimming in fastp and clone calling in MiXCR, and kept productive beta chains. Here each entry gathers all rows of one CDR3 protein and keeps the most common genes and DNA. The sample records approximately 20,000 distinct CDR3 sequences, around 13% of which are singletons. The ten largest make up about 70% of the sample. What was sequenced was a population of CD138-negative cells sorted from bone marrow. The cell subset or site label on this specimen signifies: bone marrow mononuclear cells depleted of CD138+ plasma/myeloma cells by negative magnetic selection. Receptors were obtained from a donor at least 40 years old with multiple myeloma.

At least ten counts were recorded for this clonotype. The chain carries TRBV11-2 and TRBJ2-7; D uncertain. Germline V gene sequence: CDR1 SGHAT, CDR2 FQNNGV. Trimming took 2 bases from V and 0 from J, leaving 5 bases between them. This CDR3 contains 13 residues. CDR3 nucleotide sequence: TGTGCCAGCAGCTTACCGGCCTCCTACGAGCAGTACTTC. Translating gives CASSLPASYEQYF. Filled out from reference TRBV11-2 and TRBJ2-7, the complete variable domain reads EAGVAQSPRYKIIEKRQSVAFWCNPISGHATLYWYQQILGQGPKLLIQFQNNGVVDDSQLPKDRFSAERLKGVDSTLKIQPAKLEDSAVYLCASSLPASYEQYFGPGTRLTVT.

This clonotype showed up many times. J is TRBJ1-4 and V is TRBV18; D not resolved. Germline loops: CDR1 KGHSH, CDR2 LQKENI. V shed 3 bases and J shed 0 bases, with 2 bases lying between them. CDR3 length equals 13 residues. This CDR3 reads CASSPTTNEKLFF. As DNA, the CDR3 is TGTGCCAGCTCACCTACAACTAATGAAAAACTGTTTTTT.

In this sample, this clonotype turned up many times. The J gene is TRBJ2-5, the V gene TRBV9, with 7 positions matching TRBD1. J was trimmed by 4 bases and V by 3 bases; bases with no gene match: 3. The CDR3 loop spans 13 amino acids. In germline, CDR1 is SGDLS, CDR2 YYNGEE. The CDR3 spells CASSEQGLETQYF. CDR3 DNA sequence: TGTGCCAGCAGCGAACAGGGGTTAGAGACCCAGTACTTC.

This clonotype was seen many times. The chain couples TRBV28 to TRBJ2-7; 11 nucleotides match TRBD1. V lost 5 bases, J lost 5 bases, and 8 bases stayed unmatched. This CDR3 has 15 residues. In germline, CDR1 is MDHEN, CDR2 SYDVKM. The CDR3 sequence: CASSPGDRGFDEQYF. The CDR3, as DNA: TGTGCCAGCAGTCCCGGGGACAGGGGGTTCGACGAGCAGTACTTC.

The sample holds a few counts of this clonotype. The chain has TRBV27 and TRBJ1-1; the D gene is possibly TRBD1 (6 bases). The CDR3 sequence is 14 residues long. CDR1 is MNHEY and CDR2 is SMNVEV in the germline V gene (reference sequence). Trimming pared 4 bases from V and 2 bases from J, leaving 11 bases between. The chain's CDR3 is CASSWAGTNTEAFF. The CDR3 DNA reads TGTGCCAGCAGTTGGGCAGGGACAAACACTGAAGCTTTCTTT.

Remarks on this clonotype: This clone may be a read error of a much larger clone one base away. The rearrangement uses TRBV6-2 or TRBV6-3 and TRBJ2-1, with D tentatively TRBD1 or TRBD2 (5 bases each). Trimming shortened V by 10 bases and J by 1 base, and 11 bases separated the two germline ends. This CDR3 region has 13 residues. Per the germline V gene, CDR1 is MNHEY and CDR2 is SVGEGT. The CDR3 protein is CATGALSYNEQFF. CDR3 nucleotide sequence: TGTGCCACCGGGGCTCTATCCTACAATGAGCAGTTCTTC.

The chain links TRBV6-5 to TRBJ2-3; either TRBD1 or TRBD2 may supply D (5 bases each). This CDR3 is 17 amino acids long. The V end was cut by 8 bases, the J end by 4 bases, with 25 bases between. Per germline, CDR1 MNHEY and CDR2 SVGAGI. CDR3 coding DNA: TGTGCCAGCGAGGGGTGGGGAGAGTCGAGCGTTGCAGATACGCAGTATTTT. Translation: CASEGWGESSVADTQYF.

This clonotype was seen ten or more times. This likely stems from a read error, as it lies one base from a far larger clone. V usage is TRBV11-3 and J usage is TRBJ2-3, with a weak D call TRBD1 (7 bases). The CDR3 has 16 residues. V lost 4 bases, J lost 2 bases, and 16 bases lay in between. Germline CDR1 reads SGHNT; CDR2 reads YENEEA. CDR3 protein: CASSWGGDSITDTQYF. Here the CDR3 DNA reads TGTGCCAGCAGCTGGGGCGGGGACAGCATCACAGATACGCAGTATTTT. Full variable domain (rest looked up from reference TRBV11-3 and TRBJ2-3): EAGVVQSPRYKIIEKKQPVAFWCNPISGHNTLYWYLQNLGQGPELLIRYENEEAVDDSQLPKDRFSAERLKGVDSTLKIQPAELGDSAVYLCASSWGGDSITDTQYFGPGTRLTVL.

This clonotype was observed a few times. A much larger clone sits a single nucleotide away, making a read error possible. The chain joins TRBV5-4 to TRBJ2-3; 7 bases match TRBD2. The V and J ends lost 6 bases and 4 bases, in that order; junction bases with no gene match: 8. Germline V gene sequence: CDR1 SGHNT, CDR2 YYREEE (reference sequence). The CDR3 is made up of 14 amino acids. CDR3 DNA: TGTGCCAGCACTAGCGGAACTTTAGCAGATACGCAGTATTTT. This encodes CASTSGTLADTQYF.

This clonotype occurred many times. The J gene is TRBJ2-1, the V gene TRBV5-1, with 13 nucleotides matching TRBD2. This CDR3 is built from 17 residues. The V gene end was trimmed by 4 bases and the J gene end by 0 bases; junction bases not matched to a gene: 4. The V gene's germline CDR1 is SGHRS and CDR2 YFSETQ. The CDR3: CASSKGTSGISYNEQFF. CDR3 in DNA: TGCGCCAGCAGCAAAGGGACTAGCGGGATCTCCTACAATGAGCAGTTCTTC.

This clonotype has only a few counts. The CDR3 loop reads CAISESPWLAGVYEQYF. Here the CDR3 DNA reads TGTGCCATCAGTGAGTCGCCCTGGCTAGCGGGAGTATACGAGCAGTACTTC. This chain connects TRBV10-3 to TRBJ2-7; 10 positions agree with TRBD2. This CDR3 spans 17 amino acids. Germline lookup yields CDR1 ENHRY and CDR2 SYGVKD. The junction had 9 bases not matched to a gene; V was cut back by 0 bases and J by 4 bases.

This clonotype occurred many times. The V gene is TRBV24-1, the J gene TRBJ2-1; TRBD2 might be the D (5 bases). Germline V gene data show CDR1 as KGHDR and CDR2 as SFDVKD. V gave up 3 bases and J gave up 4 bases, with 12 bases separating them. The CDR3 spans 15 residues. The CDR3 here is CATSDSGRAYNEQFF. In DNA form, the CDR3 reads TGTGCCACCAGTGATAGCGGAAGAGCTTACAATGAGCAGTTCTTC.

This clonotype came up many times. J is TRBJ2-7 and V is TRBV19; TRBD2 might be the D (5 bases). The CDR3 covers 15 residues. V lost 9 bases and J lost 2, with 20 bases in between. The germline gives CDR1 LNHDA, CDR2 SQIVND (reference sequence). CDR3 loop: CASARQPAGAYEQYF. In nucleotides, the CDR3 is TGTGCCAGCGCCCGCCAACCCGCCGGGGCCTACGAGCAGTACTTC.

This clonotype was counted at least ten times. This chain joins TRBV12-5 and TRBJ2-3; no firm D call. The CDR3 totals 14 residues. Trimming left V 5 bases short and J 0 bases short, with 9 bases between. The germline CDR1 and CDR2 sequences are LGHNT and FRNRAP. For the CDR3, the DNA is TGTGCTAGTGGTGACTCAACTAGCACAGATACGCAGTATTTT. Protein sequence: CASGDSTSTDTQYF.

This clonotype was found many times. Compared with germline, one end of the junction differs, possibly owing to a read error. The CDR3 coding sequence is TGTGCTAGCAGCTCGGACAGGGATAATGAGCAGTTCTTC. It specifies CASSSDRDNEQFF. The J gene is TRBJ2-1, the V gene TRBV7-7, with 8 bases fitting TRBD1. Germline loops: CDR1 SSHAT, CDR2 FNYEAQ (reference sequence). The CDR3 totals 13 residues.

The table lists this clonotype with many counts. This chain joins TRBV6-5 and TRBJ2-1; perhaps TRBD1 as D (6 bases). V was clipped by 0 bases and J by 5 bases, with 11 bases between them. This CDR3 is 15 amino acids long. Looked up from germline, CDR1 is MNHEY and CDR2 is SVGAGI. CDR3 DNA sequence: TGTGCCAGCAGTTACTCGAAGACAGGACACAATGAGCAGTTCTTC. Its protein is CASSYSKTGHNEQFF.

Worth noting for this clonotype: A much larger clone is a single base away; this may be a read error. This chain connects TRBV7-2 to TRBJ2-2; D possibly corresponds to TRBD2 (6 bases). The CDR3 runs 16 residues. The germline V gene has CDR1 SGHTA and CDR2 FQGNSA. V shed 6 bases and J shed 3 bases, with 17 bases lying between them. CDR3 nucleotides: TGTGCCAGCAGGAAGCGGGTCTCCGCGGACACCGGGGAGCTGTTTTTT. Translating it yields CASRKRVSADTGELFF. Variable domain in full (rest from reference TRBV7-2 and TRBJ2-2): GAGVSQSPSNKVTEKGKDVELRCDPISGHTALYWYRQSLGQGLEFLIYFQGNSAPDKSGLPSDRFSAERTGGSVSTLTIQRTQQEDSAVYLCASRKRVSADTGELFFGEGSRLTVL.

The chain carries TRBV14 and TRBJ2-2, with 13 nucleotides matching TRBD2. The CDR3 extends over 15 amino acids. Trimming at V came to 4 bases and at J to 6 bases, leaving 2 bases not matched to a gene. CDR1 is SGHDN and CDR2 is FVKESK in the germline V gene. CDR3 nucleotide sequence: TGTGCCAGCAGCCGGACTAGCGGGAGCCCCGGGGAGCTGTTTTTT. Protein sequence: CASSRTSGSPGELFF.

This clonotype was detected many times. V gene TRBV6-5 combines with J gene TRBJ2-7, with D perhaps TRBD2 (5 bases). The CDR3 sequence is 14 residues long. Germline CDR1 reads MNHEY; CDR2 reads SVGAGI. The V end was cut by 4 bases, the J end by 0 bases, with 10 bases between. This CDR3 reads CASSFGGSSYEQYF. CDR3 nucleotides: TGTGCCAGCAGTTTTGGAGGCTCCTCCTACGAGCAGTACTTC.

There are many counts of this clonotype. CDR3 coding DNA: TGCAGTGCTAGAGATAATTTGAAGGGGGAGAGGGAGACCCAGTACTTC. Residues: CSARDNLKGERETQYF. This rearrangement joins TRBV20-1 to TRBJ2-5, with a possible D match to TRBD1 (6 bases). The germline gives CDR1 DFQATT, CDR2 SNEGSKA (reference sequence). The CDR3 has 16 amino acids. V was pared by 0 bases and J by 5 bases, with 19 bases between.

Ten or more counts support this clonotype. The rearrangement links TRBV4-2 to TRBJ2-1; D unclear. Looked up from germline, CDR1 is LGHNA and CDR2 is YNFKEQ. The CDR3 covers 13 residues. V was clipped by 1 base and J by 6 bases, with 7 bases between them. CDR3 DNA: TGTGCCAGCAGCCAAGGGGCAGGCAATGAGCAGTTCTTC. Protein sequence: CASSQGAGNEQFF.

Note on this clonotype: This clone may be a read error of a much larger clone one base away. The V call is TRBV12-3 or TRBV12-4, the J call TRBJ2-2; possibly TRBD2 for D (5 bases). With 6 bases removed from V and 1 base from J, the gap between germline ends came to 6 bases. This CDR3 region has 13 residues. The CDR3 reads CASSGLNTGELFF. DNA for the CDR3: TGTGCCAGCAGCGGACTGAACACCGGGGAGCTGTTTTTT.

This clonotype was detected ten times or more. V usage is TRBV27 and J usage is TRBJ2-7, with D possibly being TRBD2 (6 bases). This CDR3 has 13 residues. CDR1 MNHEY and CDR2 SMNVEV come from the germline V gene (reference sequence). With 6 bases removed from V and 4 bases from J, the gap between germline ends came to 13 bases. In DNA, the CDR3 is TGTGCCAGCAGCGACGCGGGAACGTACGAGCAGTACTTC. It yields the protein CASSDAGTYEQYF.

This clonotype was seen ten or more times. The chain is built from TRBV3-1 and TRBJ2-7, with 7 bases lining up with TRBD1. The CDR3 loop spans 15 amino acids. Germline CDR1 is LGHDT and CDR2 is YNNKEL (reference sequence). V trimming: 5 bases; J trimming: 2 bases; junction bases outside the gene matches: 9. The CDR3 loop is CASSSPGTETYEQYF. The CDR3 nucleotides are TGTGCCAGCAGCTCTCCCGGGACAGAGACCTACGAGCAGTACTTC.

This clonotype was found a few times. A much larger clone differs from this one at a single base, so this may be a read error. The chain is built from TRBV5-1 and TRBJ2-1; 12 bases agree with TRBD2. The CDR3 is made up of 15 amino acids. Germline V gene sequence: CDR1 SGHRS, CDR2 YFSETQ. The J segment lost 7 bases and the V segment lost 4 bases, leaving 6 bases of the junction unmatched. CDR3 DNA: TGCGCCAGCAGCGCGAGACTAGCGGGAGTAAATGAGCAGTTCTTC. Its protein is CASSARLAGVNEQFF.

This clonotype was seen many times. The genes are TRBV14 and TRBJ2-7; no firm D call. V dropped 1 base and J dropped 8 bases, with 9 bases sitting between them. Germline V gene sequence: CDR1 SGHDN, CDR2 FVKESK. There are 12 residues in the CDR3. The CDR3 region has the DNA TGTGCCAGCAGCCAAGTTGCCAGCCAGCAGTACTTC. It yields the protein CASSQVASQQYF.

This clonotype was counted at least ten times. The chain has TRBV28 and TRBJ2-7; D is perhaps TRBD2 (6 bases). The CDR3 has 15 residues. The germline V and J ends were trimmed by 7 bases and 7 bases, with 23 bases remaining between them. Germline V lookup: CDR1 MDHEN, CDR2 SYDVKM. The CDR3 DNA is TGTGCCAGCACTGCCTTGGGAGCGGGTCCTAGAGAGCAGTACTTC. This translates into CASTALGAGPREQYF.

This clonotype was counted ten times or more. The rearrangement links TRBV3-1 to TRBJ1-1; D unclear. The germline CDR1 and CDR2 sequences are LGHDT and YNNKEL (reference sequence). V lost 4 bases and J 6 bases, leaving 6 bases between the germline ends. The CDR3 runs 11 residues. The chain's CDR3 is CASSRVAEAFF. CDR3 bases: TGTGCCAGCAGCCGGGTTGCTGAAGCTTTCTTT.